The T cell receptor (beta chain) described here comes from a study of blood T cell repertoires in COVID-19. Germline CDR1 is SNHLY and CDR2 is FYNNEI. This CDR3 has 13 residues. Losses at the gene ends were 6 bases for V and 5 bases for J; bases not matched to a gene: 3. Clones were read by immunoSEQ multiplex PCR, and TCRdb kept only the in-frame ones, dropping some. Seen here are approximately 300,000 clones, around nine tenths observed once, and the top ten hold about 4.2%. The rearrangement joins TRBV2 to TRBJ2-1, with 8 bases matching TRBD1. This receptor was taken from a man aged 35 to 55 with acute or convalescent COVID-19. The source material was peripheral blood. CDR3 in amino acids: CASRRTGNNEQFF. The CDR3 region has the DNA TGTGCCAGCAGACGGACAGGGAACAATGAGCAGTTCTTC.